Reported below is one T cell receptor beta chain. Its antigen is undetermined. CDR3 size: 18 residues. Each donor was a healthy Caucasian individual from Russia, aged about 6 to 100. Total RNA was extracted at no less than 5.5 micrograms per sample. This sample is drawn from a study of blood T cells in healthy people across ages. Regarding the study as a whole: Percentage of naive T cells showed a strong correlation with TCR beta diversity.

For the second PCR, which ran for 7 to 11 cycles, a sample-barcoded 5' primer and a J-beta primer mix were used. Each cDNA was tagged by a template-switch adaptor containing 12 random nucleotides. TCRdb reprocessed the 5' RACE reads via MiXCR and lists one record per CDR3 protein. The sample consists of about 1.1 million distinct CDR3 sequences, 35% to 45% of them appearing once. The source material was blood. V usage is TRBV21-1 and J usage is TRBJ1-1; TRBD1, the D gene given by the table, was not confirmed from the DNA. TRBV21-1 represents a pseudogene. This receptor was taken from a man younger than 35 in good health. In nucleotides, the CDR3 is TGTGCCAGCAAGGTGGGAATGGGATGGGGGGCATTCAACACTGAAGCTTTCTTT. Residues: CASKVGMGWGAFNTEAFF.